The 23 T cell receptor beta chains given below trace back to one sample, sequenced in a study of shared clonotypes between healthy human individuals. This table comes from immunoSEQ multiplex PCR, and its TCRdb copy is limited to in-frame clones, with some not included. The sample yields around 2,000,000 clones, approximately 94% seen once. Only CD45RO-negative cells positively selected for CCR7 counted as naive CD8 cells, so terminally differentiated effector memory CD45RA+ cells were excluded. What was sequenced was naive CD8+ T cells from PBMCs. These receptors were obtained from a man between 18 and 29 years old in good health. Some clones in this sample may be carry-over from other donors' samples.

A word on this clone: Other DNA sequences in the same sample also yield this CDR3. The chain combines TRBV27 with TRBJ2-7, with TRBD2 matching over 7 bases. The germline gives CDR1 MNHEY, CDR2 SMNVEV (reference sequence). The ends lost 3 bases at V and 2 bases at J; junction bases unmatched: 1. The CDR3 is 13 amino acids. The DNA for the CDR3 is TGTGCCAGCAGTTTCAGCGGGGCCTACGAGCAGTACTTC. Translated: CASSFSGAYEQYF.

The CDR3 DNA follows: TGTGCCAGCAGCGGGGGAGGGACCGGGGTGTATTTT. Translating gives CASSGGGTGVYF. The V and J genes are TRBV5-6 and TRBJ2-3, with 7 bases that match TRBD2. The ends lost 4 bases at V and 14 bases at J; junction bases unmatched: 10. The CDR3 is 12 residues long. Germline V gives CDR1 SGHDT, CDR2 YYEEEE.

This clone was seen once. V is TRBV6-4 and J is TRBJ2-7, with D uncertain. There are 14 residues in the CDR3. Per the germline V gene, CDR1 is MRHNA and CDR2 is SNTAGT. Trimming removed 2 bases from V and 6 bases from J, with 14 bases in between. This CDR3 reads CASSDGVPRAEQYF. The CDR3 nucleotides read TGTGCCAGCAGTGACGGGGTCCCAAGGGCCGAGCAGTACTTC.

V is TRBV7-2 and J is TRBJ1-1; TRBD1 might be the D (6 bases). V was clipped by 5 bases and J by 1 base, with 11 bases between them. The length of the CDR3 is 14 residues. Germline V lookup: CDR1 SGHTA, CDR2 FQGNSA. CDR3 residues: CASSRHRENTEAFF. CDR3 nucleotides: TGTGCCAGCAGCCGCCACAGGGAGAACACTGAAGCTTTCTTT.

The V call is TRBV2, the J call TRBJ1-6; the D is unclear. The CDR3 is made up of 12 amino acids. Germline CDR1 SNHLY, CDR2 FYNNEI. The V gene lost 4 bases and the J gene lost 6 bases, with 4 bases spanning the gap. The CDR3 nucleotides read TGTGCCAGCAGTGGCAGTAATTCACCCCTCCACTTT. This sequence encodes CASSGSNSPLHF.

In regard to this clone: Other DNA sequences of this sample code for an identical CDR3. This rearrangement joins TRBV9 to TRBJ2-1; possibly TRBD1 or TRBD2 for D (6 bases each). V lost 0 bases, J lost 7 bases, and 8 bases lay in between. CDR3 length: 13 residues. Germline lookup yields CDR1 SGDLS and CDR2 YYNGEE. CDR3 protein: CASSVGGGNEQFF. CDR3 bases: TGTGCCAGCAGCGTAGGAGGGGGGAATGAGCAGTTCTTC. The whole variable domain, filled in from reference TRBV9 and TRBJ2-1, reads DSGVTQTPKHLITATGQRVTLRCSPRSGDLSVYWYQQSLDQGLQFLIQYYNGEERAKGNILERFSAQQFPDLHSELNLSSLELGDSALYFCASSVGGGNEQFFGPGTRLTVL.

J is TRBJ1-5 and V is TRBV30; D call uncertain. V shed 3 bases and J shed 3 bases, with 12 bases lying between them. Germline CDR1 is GTSNPN and CDR2 is SVGIG (reference sequence). There are 14 residues in the CDR3. DNA of the CDR3: TGTGCCTGGAGGCTACCCGAAGACAATCAGCCCCAGCATTTT. Amino acids: CAWRLPEDNQPQHF.

This sequence joins TRBV7-8 and TRBJ2-1, with D possibly being TRBD1 (5 bases). Looked up from germline, CDR1 is SGHVS and CDR2 is FQNEAQ. Trimming left V 5 bases short and J 8 bases short, with 22 bases between. The CDR3 sequence is 16 residues long. CDR3 protein: CASSLRQTRTIHEQFF. Here the CDR3 DNA reads TGTGCCAGCAGCCTTCGACAGACTCGGACGATCCATGAGCAGTTCTTC.

This rearrangement joins TRBV10-3 to TRBJ1-1; 10 bases map to TRBD1. Germline CDR1 and CDR2: ENHRY and SYGVKD. CDR3 length equals 14 residues. The ends lost 9 bases at V and 5 bases at J; junction bases unmatched: 9. The CDR3 coding sequence is TGTGCCATGGGGGGACAGGGGATAGGTACTGAAGCTTTCTTT. This codes for CAMGGQGIGTEAFF.

The chain employs TRBV2 and TRBJ2-7; D is undetermined. Germline V gene data show CDR1 as SNHLY and CDR2 as FYNNEI. This CDR3 has 16 amino acids. V lost 2 bases to trimming and J lost 6 bases, with 20 bases between them. CDR3 sequence: CASSEYSVGPSGEQYF. The CDR3 DNA sequence: TGTGCCAGCAGTGAATATTCGGTTGGGCCTTCGGGCGAGCAGTACTTC.

Concerning this clone itself: This specimen includes other DNA sequences encoding the same CDR3. The genes are TRBV27 and TRBJ2-7; D is perhaps TRBD2 (6 bases). The germline V gene encodes CDR1 MNHEY and CDR2 SMNVEV (reference sequence). Deletions cut 6 bases from V and 0 bases from J, with 12 bases between. This CDR3 is built from 14 residues. The CDR3 DNA reads TGTGCCAGCAGCCTTAGCGGACACTCCTACGAGCAGTACTTC. This gives the protein CASSLSGHSYEQYF.

The genes are TRBV11-1 and TRBJ1-1; possibly TRBD1 for D (6 bases). V was cut by 2 bases and J by 6 bases, with 10 bases left in between. CDR3 length: 13 amino acids. The V gene's germline CDR1 is SGHAT and CDR2 FQDESV (reference sequence). This chain's CDR3 is CASSLFGQSEAFF. The CDR3 DNA reads as TGTGCCAGCAGCTTATTCGGACAGTCTGAAGCTTTCTTT.

The chain combines TRBV25-1 with TRBJ1-1; D ambiguous. V was trimmed by 4 bases and J by 2 bases, leaving 5 bases between them. This CDR3 has 12 amino acids. Germline V gene sequence: CDR1 MGHDK, CDR2 SYGVNS. The CDR3 DNA reads as TGTGCCAGCAGTGGGAGTAACACTGAAGCTTTCTTT. Translated: CASSGSNTEAFF.

In its sample, this clone was seen once. The chain's CDR3 is CAWEGDRERRNEQFF. DNA for the CDR3: TGTGCCTGGGAAGGTGACAGGGAAAGACGGAATGAGCAGTTCTTC. The chain is built from TRBV30 and TRBJ2-1, with 7 bases that match TRBD1. The CDR3 sequence is 15 residues long. Unmatched junction bases numbered 14, after V lost 5 bases and J lost 7 bases. From germline, CDR1 is GTSNPN and CDR2 SVGIG (reference sequence).

The rearrangement uses TRBV4-3 and TRBJ2-5; 7 bases line up with TRBD2. V trimming: 0 bases; J trimming: 3 bases; junction bases outside the gene matches: 7. This CDR3 spans 16 amino acids. Germline lookup yields CDR1 LGHNA and CDR2 YSLEER. CDR3: CASSQDGEGTEETQYF. The CDR3 DNA is TGCGCCAGCAGCCAAGATGGGGAGGGGACGGAAGAGACCCAGTACTTC.

Only one count was recorded for this clone. This chain joins TRBV7-8 and TRBJ2-7; 7 bases match TRBD1. CDR3 length equals 15 residues. V gave up 5 bases and J gave up 5 bases; unmatched junction bases: 12. In germline, CDR1 is SGHVS, CDR2 FQNEAQ. The CDR3 coding sequence is TGTGCCAGCAGCCCCAGACAGGGTGCCTTGGACGAGCAGTACTTC. Its translation: CASSPRQGALDEQYF.

V usage is TRBV4-3 and J usage is TRBJ1-3, with 9 bases that match TRBD1. The CDR3 length is 16 residues. The V and J ends lost 1 base and 4 bases, in that order; junction bases with no gene match: 5. Per the germline V gene, CDR1 is LGHNA and CDR2 is YSLEER. CDR3 region: CASSQVDRGEGNTIYF. In DNA form, the CDR3 reads TGCGCCAGCAGCCAAGTGGACAGGGGAGAGGGAAACACCATATATTTT.

The chain employs TRBV19 and TRBJ2-7; D perhaps matches TRBD1 (5 bases). Trimming stripped 3 bases from V and 7 bases from J, with 13 bases between. Germline CDR1 reads LNHDA; CDR2 reads SQIVND (reference sequence). The CDR3 is 13 residues long. CDR3 region: CASSMVGAKEQYF. As DNA, the CDR3 is TGTGCCAGTAGTATGGTAGGGGCGAAGGAGCAGTACTTC.

This rearrangement joins TRBV5-1 to TRBJ2-1; the match to TRBD2 covers 8 bases. J gave up 5 bases and V 4 bases, and 11 bases lay outside the gene matches. Germline CDR1 is SGHRS and CDR2 is YFSETQ. The CDR3 covers 16 residues. The CDR3 sequence: CASSIRAGALDNEQFF. In nucleotides, the CDR3 is TGCGCCAGCAGCATTAGAGCGGGAGCTTTGGACAATGAGCAGTTCTTC.

The chain uses TRBV7-9 and TRBJ1-4; D possibly corresponds to TRBD1 (5 bases). Trimming removed 3 bases from V and 8 bases from J, with 19 bases in between. CDR3 size: 16 residues. Germline V gene sequence: CDR1 SEHNR, CDR2 FQNEAQ (reference sequence). The CDR3 DNA is TGTGCCAGCAGCTTCAACCCCGGACATGAGGGGGAAAAACTGTTTTTT. Translated, it gives CASSFNPGHEGEKLFF.

This clone was found a few times. Other DNA sequences from this sample encode an identical CDR3 as well. The chain combines TRBV9 with TRBJ1-5, with D uncertain. The CDR3 sequence is 14 residues long. Germline V gene sequence: CDR1 SGDLS, CDR2 YYNGEE. V shed 4 bases and J shed 0 bases, with 8 bases lying between them. The CDR3 region has the DNA TGTGCCAGCAGCCTCGGTGATAGCAATCAGCCCCAGCATTTT. This sequence encodes CASSLGDSNQPQHF.

The rearrangement uses TRBV19 and TRBJ2-6; a weak D match, TRBD1 (5 bases). With 2 bases removed from V and 4 bases from J, the gap between germline ends came to 18 bases. The CDR3 has 18 amino acids. Germline V gene sequence: CDR1 LNHDA, CDR2 SQIVND (reference sequence). The CDR3, as DNA: TGTGCCAGTAGTATACTTCAGGGCCACGTAACGGGGGCCAACGTCCTGACTTTC. Its protein product is CASSILQGHVTGANVLTF.

The CDR3 sequence is CASSSEGTGDWETQYF. CDR3 nucleotide sequence: TGTGCCAGCAGCTCGGAAGGTACAGGAGATTGGGAGACCCAGTACTTC. The chain employs TRBV5-5 and TRBJ2-5, with D perhaps TRBD1 (5 bases). Trimming took 3 bases from V and 5 from J, leaving 20 bases between them. CDR1 is SGHKS and CDR2 is YYEKEE in the germline V gene (reference sequence). The CDR3 spans 16 residues.